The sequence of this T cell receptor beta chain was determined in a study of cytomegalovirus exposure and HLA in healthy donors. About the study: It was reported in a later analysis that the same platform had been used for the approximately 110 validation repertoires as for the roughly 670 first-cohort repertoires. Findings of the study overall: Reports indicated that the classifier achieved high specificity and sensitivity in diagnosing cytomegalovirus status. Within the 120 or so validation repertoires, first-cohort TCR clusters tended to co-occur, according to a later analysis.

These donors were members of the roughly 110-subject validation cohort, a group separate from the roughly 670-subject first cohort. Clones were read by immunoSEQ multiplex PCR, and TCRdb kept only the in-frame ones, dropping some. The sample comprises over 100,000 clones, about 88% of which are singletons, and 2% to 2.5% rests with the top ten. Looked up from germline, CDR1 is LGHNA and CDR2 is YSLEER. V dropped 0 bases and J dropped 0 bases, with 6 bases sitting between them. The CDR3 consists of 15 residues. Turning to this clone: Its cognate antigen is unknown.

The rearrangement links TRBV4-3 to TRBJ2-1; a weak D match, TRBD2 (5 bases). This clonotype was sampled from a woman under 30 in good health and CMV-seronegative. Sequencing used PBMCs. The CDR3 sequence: CASSQEGSSYNEQFF. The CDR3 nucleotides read TGCGCCAGCAGCCAAGAGGGGAGCTCCTACAATGAGCAGTTCTTC.